This T cell receptor beta chain emerged from a study of T cells in Graves' hyperthyroidism and ophthalmopathy. Study in general: The blood sample was taken at first diagnosis, before treatment began.

In regard to this clonotype: Its antigen is undetermined.

General study points: Ophthalmopathy was identified by the model a median around 6.3 months ahead of onset.

Trimming stripped 1 base from V and 5 bases from J, with 15 bases between. CDR1 and CDR2 (germline): SGHNT, YYREEE (reference sequence). This CDR3 spans 15 amino acids. Patients aged 18 to 65 had newly diagnosed hyperthyroidism of under 2 months' duration. RNA transcripts gave rise to amplified TCR beta CDR3 regions. The TCR CDR3 was amplified in a first-round RT-PCR using the HTBI primer set. TCRdb itself ran the multiplex PCR reads through MiXCR, one entry per CDR3 protein. Here the sample spans 600,000 to 850,000 distinct CDR3 sequences, about 19% being singletons. The receptor was derived from a woman aged 45-65 years with Graves' hyperthyroidism that later progressed to Graves' ophthalmopathy. V is TRBV5-4 and J is TRBJ2-5, with TRBD1 as a possible D gene (6 bases). Sequenced material: blood. The CDR3 DNA follows: TGTGCCAGCAGCTTGAGGCAGGGGCCCTTTGAGACCCAGTACTTC. This translates into CASSLRQGPFETQYF.